This T cell receptor beta chain emerged from a study of blood T cell repertoires in COVID-19. Original analysis: Cell counts per sample came from amplifying reference gene primers. Generated by immunoSEQ multiplex PCR, the TCRdb table keeps only in-frame clones and is missing some. V and J calls and clone size come straight from that table; D and trimming were deduced from the DNA. The profile covers some 430,000 clones, with 90% appearing a single time and 0.6% taken by the ten largest. In assigning cohorts, the study relied on participant-reported clinical history. The CDR3 has 13 residues. The ends were cut back, 4 bases at V and 8 bases at J, with 14 bases in the middle. Germline CDR1 and CDR2: LNHDA and SQIVND (reference sequence).

The chain uses TRBV19 and TRBJ1-2; a possible D gene is TRBD1 (6 bases). The sample comprised PBMCs or T cells enriched from blood (not recorded which). The TCR sequence derives from a man in his late teens or twenties who had recovered from COVID-19. CDR3 sequence: CASSNTGLSGYTF. The CDR3 nucleotides are TGTGCCAGTAGTAACACAGGGCTTTCCGGCTACACCTTC.